This is a list of T cell receptor beta chains from one sample in a study of beta chain features in type 1 diabetes. Profiled with immunoSEQ multiplex PCR; TCRdb holds only in-frame clones, not every one. This table has hundreds of thousands of clones, around an eighth appearing once. The sample was naive CD4+ T cells from blood. The origin of the receptors is a man between 18 and 35 years old in good health. CDR3s leave out the opening cysteine and the closing phenylalanine or tryptophan.

v_gene	j_gene	CDR3aa
TRBV7-9	TRBJ2-1	ASSLLTGDEQF
TRBV7-2	TRBJ2-7	ASSLGSYEQY
TRBV30	TRBJ2-5	AWATRETQY
TRBV30	TRBJ1-6	AWSVRQFDSPLH
TRBV9	TRBJ2-5	ASSVVTKQETQY
TRBV6-6	TRBJ1-2	ASSGTERDGYT
TRBV4-3	TRBJ2-7	ASSQEPSVANTEQY
TRBV30	TRBJ2-3	AWSRTSPDTQY
TRBV18	TRBJ1-5	ASSPGQGNQPQH
TRBV4-2	TRBJ1-1	ASSQVFRVSTEAF
TRBV19	TRBJ1-1	ASSMGQGATEAF
TRBV19	TRBJ1-5	ASSMGGAGGYQPQH
TRBV27	TRBJ1-1	ASSLFRGKFTEAF
TRBV7-9	TRBJ1-6	ASSTGQGKSPLH
TRBV11-2	TRBJ2-7	ASTRPGTGDYEQY
TRBV7-3	TRBJ1-3	ASSLYGDSPGNTIY
TRBV4-2	TRBJ2-5	ASSVSSGKQETQY
TRBV7-7	TRBJ2-5	ASSLGAGGSRETQY
TRBV9	TRBJ1-2	ASSPGTGGVYGYT
TRBV9	TRBJ1-3	ASSGTGNGNTIY
TRBV19	TRBJ1-1	ASGQNMNTEAF
TRBV11-2	TRBJ2-1	ASSLVSVNEQF
TRBV7-2	TRBJ2-7	ASSLIPGQGVYEQY
TRBV10-2	TRBJ2-3	ASSDRLWTLRGDTQY
TRBV7-9	TRBJ2-5	ASSLSRGQETQY
TRBV30	TRBJ1-3	AWSVPRASGNTIY
TRBV30	TRBJ2-3	AWGQGPTDTQY
TRBV27	TRBJ2-1	ASSNDGTGANEQF
TRBV9	TRBJ2-7	ASSSSIGTSGRGGYEQY
TRBV6-1	TRBJ2-7	ASTATDQASEQY
TRBV9	TRBJ2-6	ASSAGDSGANVLT
TRBV19	TRBJ2-1	ASSIVRYNEQF
TRBV15	TRBJ1-4	ATSRVGVNEKLF
TRBV6-6	TRBJ1-2	ASSYSYYGYT
TRBV5-4	TRBJ2-5	ASSLSSGGQETQY
TRBV10-3	TRBJ1-2	AIRPDRGHYGYT
TRBV4-3	TRBJ1-4	ASSQGGIGLFAEKLF
TRBV7-8	TRBJ1-2	ASSGTGADGYT
TRBV4-2	TRBJ2-7	ASSQHFSYEQY
TRBV7-9	TRBJ1-5	ASSLAVGQGYQPQH
TRBV6-5	TRBJ2-5	ASSTGTSGTRTQY
TRBV7-2	TRBJ2-7	ASSSSGDFTYEQY
TRBV14	TRBJ2-3	ASSQKISAASTDTQY
TRBV15	TRBJ2-1	ATSRRLAGSVEQF
TRBV9	TRBJ2-1	ASSVSRYNEQF
TRBV12-5	TRBJ2-1	ASGLVIGQKRVNEQF
TRBV6-5	TRBJ2-1	ASNRGGVSYNEQF
TRBV11-3	TRBJ2-3	ASSPLFTDTQY
TRBV2	TRBJ2-4	ASSEAVTVTNIQY
TRBV10-3	TRBJ1-4	AISESRGTNEKLF
TRBV18	TRBJ1-5	ASSPVSAEGNQPQH
TRBV18	TRBJ1-5	ASSPSRGRPQH
TRBV6-5	TRBJ2-5	ASRLQGGETQY
TRBV30	TRBJ2-1	AWSAGTSGIHEQF
TRBV7-2	TRBJ1-5	ASSQQGNQPQH
TRBV30	TRBJ1-5	AWRAGGNQPQH
TRBV6-5	TRBJ2-7	ASSGEYEQY